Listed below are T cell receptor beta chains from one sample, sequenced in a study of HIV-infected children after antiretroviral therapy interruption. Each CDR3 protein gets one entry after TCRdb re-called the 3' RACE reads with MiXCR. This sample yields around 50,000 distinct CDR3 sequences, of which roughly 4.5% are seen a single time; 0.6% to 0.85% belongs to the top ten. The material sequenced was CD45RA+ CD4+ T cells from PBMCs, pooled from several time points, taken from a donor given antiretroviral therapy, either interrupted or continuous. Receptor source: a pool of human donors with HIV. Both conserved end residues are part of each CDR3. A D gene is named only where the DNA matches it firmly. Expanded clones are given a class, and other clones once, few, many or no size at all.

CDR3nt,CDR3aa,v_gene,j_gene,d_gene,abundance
TGTGCCTGGAGTGGGGGAGGCCCCCTTGAGCAGTACTTC,CAWSGGGPLEQYF,TRBV30,TRBJ2-7,.,.
TGTGCCAGCAGCTTAGAGGCACAGGGGCGGGAGGAGCAGTACTTC,CASSLEAQGREEQYF,TRBV11-3,TRBJ2-7,.,many
TGTGCCACCAGCAGACCCCGCCCCTCTGGGGCCAACGTCCTGACTTTC,CATSRPRPSGANVLTF,TRBV15,TRBJ2-6,.,many
TGCGCCAGCAGCCGAACCCCGCCCGGGCAGGCTAATTCACCCCTCCACTTT,CASSRTPPGQANSPLHF,TRBV4-1,TRBJ1-6,.,few
TGTGCCAGCCCCAGCGCGGGGACATACACCGGGGAGCTGTTTTTT,CASPSAGTYTGELFF,TRBV21-1,TRBJ2-2,.,many
TGCAGTGCTAGCCCTGTAGGGCCTGAGCAGTTCTTC,CSASPVGPEQFF,TRBV20-1,TRBJ2-1,.,many
TGTGCCAGCAGTGTAAGCAGATTTGGATCACCCCTCCACTTT,CASSVSRFGSPLHF,TRBV2,TRBJ1-6,.,many
TGCAGCGTGGGGGGCATAGTCGGCACCGGGGAGCTGTTTTTT,CSVGGIVGTGELFF,TRBV29-1,TRBJ2-2,.,.
TGTGCCAGCAGTTTAAAATCGGGCGGGACAGGGGGTAACGAGCAGTACTTC,CASSLKSGGTGGNEQYF,TRBV27,TRBJ2-7,TRBD1,many
TGCAGTGCTAGAGATCCCCGCGGGATGAGGGGCTACACCTTC,CSARDPRGMRGYTF,TRBV20-1,TRBJ1-2,.,.
TGTGCCAGCAGTCCCGGGAGGGGGCCGAACACCGGGGAGCTGTTTTTT,CASSPGRGPNTGELFF,TRBV28,TRBJ2-2,.,many
TGCAGTGCTAGGCTAACAGGGGGCTACGAGCAGTACTTC,CSARLTGGYEQYF,TRBV20-1,TRBJ2-7,TRBD1,many
TGCGCCAGCAGTGAGTCCTCCTACAGGGAGCTCCAAGAGACCCAGTACTTC,CASSESSYRELQETQYF,TRBV10-2,TRBJ2-5,.,many
TGCAGTGCTAATACCAGTCCAGGGTATGAGCAGTTCTTC,CSANTSPGYEQFF,TRBV20-1,TRBJ2-1,.,many
TGTGCCAGCAGTTTCAGGGGGCGCTGGAACATTCAGTACTTC,CASSFRGRWNIQYF,TRBV12-3/TRBV12-4,TRBJ2-4,TRBD1,many
TGTGCCAGCAGCTTGGATTCCCAGAGATCACCCCTCCACTTT,CASSLDSQRSPLHF,TRBV5-6,TRBJ1-6,.,few
TGTGCCTGGGGGGACCTGGGCGGGGGCTACACCTTC,CAWGDLGGGYTF,TRBV30,TRBJ1-2,.,.
TGTGCCAGCAGTTACTCTTCCGGGGCATCGACTGAAGCTTTCTTT,CASSYSSGASTEAFF,TRBV6-6,TRBJ1-1,.,many
TGTGCCAGCAGCTTAGTGGGGGGCGGCACTAATGAAAAACTGTTTTTT,CASSLVGGGTNEKLFF,TRBV11-3,TRBJ1-4,.,few
TGTGCCAGCAGTACAGGGGGAGGAGCTTTCTTT,CASSTGGGAFF,TRBV2,TRBJ1-1,TRBD1,many
TGCAGCGCACGAACCGGGACAGCATACTACGAGCAGTACTTC,CSARTGTAYYEQYF,TRBV29-1,TRBJ2-7,TRBD1,many
TGTGCCAGCAGTTACTCGGGGGCAGGGGCCCAGTATTTT,CASSYSGAGAQYF,TRBV6-6,TRBJ2-3,.,few
TGTGCCAGCAGTGAAGAAGGAGGTTACGAGCAGTACTTC,CASSEEGGYEQYF,TRBV6-1,TRBJ2-7,.,.
TGTGCCAGCAGGGGACTGGAATTTCAGCCCCAGCATTTT,CASRGLEFQPQHF,TRBV12-3/TRBV12-4,TRBJ1-5,.,few
TGCGCCAGCAGCCCCAGGCGGAACACTGAAGCTTTCTTT,CASSPRRNTEAFF,TRBV4-1,TRBJ1-1,.,many
TGTGCCCGGGCAGGGTCGGCGGGACAGGGAAGCACTGAAGCTTTCTTT,CARAGSAGQGSTEAFF,TRBV30,TRBJ1-1,TRBD1,many